A single sample gave rise to the 20 T cell receptor beta chains below, sequenced in a study of post-analysis software for immune sequencing data. Study-wide points: Five TRBV segments, including TRBV5-6, TRBV5-1 and TRBV20-1, were more frequent in patients than controls.

The antigens these receptors bind are not known. Incorporated into the TCR beta cDNA libraries were unique molecular identifiers, which served to reduce PCR and sequencing biases. Each CDR3 protein gets one entry after TCRdb re-called the PCR reads with MiXCR. The top ten hold roughly 0.57% of the sample, which has 700,000 to 800,000 distinct CDR3 sequences, just under 30% seen once. The sample was blood. The receptors derive from a girl aged 5-17 years with multiple sclerosis.

The genes are TRBV6-1 and TRBJ2-6; D could derive from TRBD1 or TRBD2 (5 bases each). V was cut by 4 bases and J by 2 bases, with 9 bases left in between. The germline CDR1 and CDR2 sequences are MNHNS and SASEGT. The CDR3 is 15 residues long. CDR3 DNA: TGTGCCAGCAGTGGTCTGGGGGCTGGGGCCAACGTCCTGACTTTC. Its protein is CASSGLGAGANVLTF.

The chain carries TRBV20-1 and TRBJ2-7; 7 nucleotides agree with TRBD2. J lost 12 bases, V lost 0 bases, and 14 bases had no gene match. The CDR3 consists of 14 residues. Looked up from germline, CDR1 is DFQATT and CDR2 is SNEGSKA (reference sequence). Written as DNA, the CDR3 is TGCAGTGCTAGAGATCCAATCACTAGCGTGTTGTCGTACTTC. This sequence encodes CSARDPITSVLSYF.

In this sample, this clonotype turned up a few times. The genes are TRBV2 and TRBJ2-7; no definite D call. Looked up from germline, CDR1 is SNHLY and CDR2 is FYNNEI. The CDR3 totals 16 residues. V was shortened by 2 bases and J by 0 bases, with 14 bases between the two germline ends. The CDR3 region has the DNA TGTGCCAGCAGTGAACATCCAGGATTAAGCTCCTACGAGCAGTACTTC. This encodes CASSEHPGLSSYEQYF.

As for this clonotype: One end of the junction fails to match germline, which may point to a read error. J is TRBJ1-6 and V is TRBV4-3; D is possibly TRBD1 (5 bases). Germline CDR1 is LGHNA and CDR2 is YSLEER. CDR3 length: 15 amino acids. CDR3 sequence reads: CASSVGRQFNSPLHF. CDR3 sequence (DNA): TGCGCCAGCAGCGTAGGCCGACAGTTTAATTCACCACTCCACTTT.

The J gene is TRBJ2-7, the V gene TRBV5-1; 9 bases match TRBD1. This CDR3 comprises 14 residues. V shed 1 base, J shed 3 bases, and the junction held 2 bases outside the gene matches. In germline, CDR1 is SGHRS, CDR2 YFSETQ. The CDR3 sequence is CASSLRQGGYEQYF. CDR3 DNA: TGCGCCAGCAGCTTGAGACAGGGGGGCTACGAGCAGTACTTC.

The chain uses TRBV20-1 and TRBJ1-5; 7 positions agree with TRBD1. Germline V lookup: CDR1 DFQATT, CDR2 SNEGSKA (reference sequence). The J segment lost 2 bases and the V segment lost 2 bases, leaving 3 bases of the junction unmatched. The CDR3 is made up of 14 amino acids. CDR3 bases: TGCAGTGCTAGAAGACAGGGACGCAATCAGCCCCAGCATTTT. This translates into CSARRQGRNQPQHF.

The chain has TRBV7-2 and TRBJ2-3; 7 bases fit TRBD2. The CDR3 sequence is 16 residues long. Germline V gene lookup returns CDR1 SGHTA and CDR2 FQGNSA. Germline trimming cut 1 base from V and 1 base from J; bases unmatched to any gene: 5. The CDR3 loop reads CTSSLVSGRRTDTQYF. CDR3 DNA: TGTACCAGCAGCTTAGTTAGCGGGCGACGCACAGATACGCAGTATTTT.

This clonotype was recorded a few times. V gene TRBV10-3 combines with J gene TRBJ1-5, with D unclear. Germline values: CDR1 ENHRY, CDR2 SYGVKD. The CDR3 is 13 residues long. Trimming removed 7 bases from V and 0 bases from J, with 7 bases in between. CDR3 protein: CAINTDSNQPQHF. DNA for the CDR3: TGTGCCATCAATACAGATAGCAATCAGCCCCAGCATTTT.

This clonotype was detected a few times. The chain combines TRBV6-1 with TRBJ2-5, with unresolved D. The closer fit of TRBJ2-7 to the DNA end suggests the J call may be wrong. The CDR3 is 12 amino acids. CDR1 MNHNS and CDR2 SASEGT come from the germline V gene. CDR3 region: CASSEALGEQYF. CDR3 sequence (DNA): TGTGCCAGCAGTGAAGCGCTCGGCGAGCAGTACTTC.

The rearrangement uses TRBV7-2 and TRBJ2-4; TRBD1 matches 10 bases. The CDR3 sequence is 14 residues long. V lost 1 base and J lost 9; bases outside the gene matches: 3. The germline CDR1 and CDR2 sequences are SGHTA and FQGNSA. The CDR3 sequence: CASSLGQGAGIQYF. CDR3 DNA sequence: TGTGCCAGCAGCTTAGGACAGGGGGCTGGCATTCAGTACTTC. Variable domain in full (rest from reference TRBV7-2 and TRBJ2-4): GAGVSQSPSNKVTEKGKDVELRCDPISGHTALYWYRQSLGQGLEFLIYFQGNSAPDKSGLPSDRFSAERTGGSVSTLTIQRTQQEDSAVYLCASSLGQGAGIQYFGAGTRLSVL.

This clonotype showed up just a few times. J is TRBJ2-3 and V is TRBV7-2; D may be TRBD1 (5 bases). The CDR3 consists of 16 residues. CDR1 and CDR2 from the germline V gene are SGHTA and FQGNSA. Trimming removed 7 bases from V and 0 bases from J, with 17 bases in between. Here the CDR3 reads CASTLTPDISTDTQYF. The DNA of the CDR3 is TGTGCCAGCACATTAACTCCGGACATCAGCACAGATACGCAGTATTTT.

This clonotype was observed a handful of times. The genes are TRBV10-3 and TRBJ2-3; TRBD1 matches 10 bases. Germline V gives CDR1 ENHRY, CDR2 SYGVKD. V lost 11 bases, J lost 4 bases, and 6 bases stayed unmatched. CDR3 length: 13 residues. The CDR3 DNA follows: TGTGCCGCCGGGACAGGGGCTGCAGATACGCAGTATTTT. Its translation is CAAGTGAADTQYF.

The chain links TRBV20-1 to TRBJ1-2; D may be TRBD1 (5 bases). The germline CDR1 and CDR2 sequences are DFQATT and SNEGSKA (reference sequence). V lost 6 bases, J lost 6 bases, and 20 bases lay in between. The CDR3 runs to 14 residues. CDR3 in DNA: TGCAGTGCCGCCGGGACCGCCCGGGAGGATGGCTACACCTTC. Translated: CSAAGTAREDGYTF.

Remarks on this clonotype: Compared with germline, one end of the junction differs, possibly owing to a read error. V is TRBV7-9 and J is TRBJ1-2, with a possible D match to TRBD1 (5 bases). The CDR3 extends over 15 amino acids. Germline loops: CDR1 SEHNR, CDR2 FQNEAQ (reference sequence). The CDR3 protein is CVSSLMTAQHYGYTF. CDR3 sequence (DNA): TGTGTCAGCAGCTTAATGACAGCTCAGCACTATGGCTACACCTTC. The whole variable domain, remainder taken from reference TRBV7-9 and TRBJ1-2, is DTGVSQNPRHKITKRGQNVTFRCDPISEHNRLYWYRQTLGQGPEFLTYFQNEAQLEKSRLLSDRFSAERPKGSFSTLEIQRTEQGDSAMYLCVSSLMTAQHYGYTFGSGTRLTVV.

This clonotype has at least ten counts. This chain connects TRBV20-1 to TRBJ2-7; the D gene is possibly TRBD2 (6 bases). This CDR3 is 12 amino acids long. V lost 6 bases to trimming and J lost 6 bases, with 15 bases between them. CDR1 DFQATT and CDR2 SNEGSKA come from the germline V gene (reference sequence). This CDR3 reads CSALASGGEQYF. CDR3 sequence (DNA): TGCAGTGCACTAGCCTCCGGGGGCGAGCAGTACTTC.

This clonotype was observed a handful of times. The chain has TRBV28 and TRBJ2-7, with unresolved D. Between the trimmed V and J ends, which lost 6 bases and 0 bases, there was a span of 9 bases. This CDR3 has 13 residues. Germline CDR1 MDHEN, CDR2 SYDVKM. The CDR3 protein is CASSPPVSYEQYF. The CDR3 DNA reads TGTGCCAGCAGCCCCCCAGTCTCCTACGAGCAGTACTTC.

This clonotype has more than one count but fewer than ten. The chain uses TRBV20-1 and TRBJ2-7; no definite D call. Trimming left V 5 bases short and J 5 bases short, with 10 bases between. This CDR3 is built from 11 residues. Germline values: CDR1 DFQATT, CDR2 SNEGSKA (reference sequence). DNA for the CDR3: TGCAGTGCTGTTGATCTCCACGAGCAGTACTTC. Protein: CSAVDLHEQYF.

The V call is TRBV12-3 or TRBV12-4, the J call TRBJ2-7, with 10 bases that match TRBD2. The J segment lost 7 bases and the V segment lost 0 bases, leaving 12 bases of the junction unmatched. The CDR3 totals 17 residues. The CDR3 sequence is CASSLAPSGRSYNEQYF. The CDR3 DNA follows: TGTGCCAGCAGTTTAGCTCCTAGCGGGAGATCCTACAATGAGCAGTACTTC.

This clonotype was counted between two and nine times. A much larger clone differs from this one at a single base, so this may be a read error. V gene TRBV20-1 combines with J gene TRBJ2-7; D is unresolved. The germline gives CDR1 DFQATT, CDR2 SNEGSKA (reference sequence). Trimming pared 3 bases from V and 4 bases from J, leaving 4 bases between. This CDR3 spans 10 amino acids. The CDR3 coding sequence is TGCAGTGCTAGGAGGTACGAGCAGTACTTC. This codes for CSARRYEQYF.

This clonotype showed up just a few times. The chain links TRBV3-1 to TRBJ2-1, with TRBD1 matching 7 bases. Germline V lookup: CDR1 LGHDT, CDR2 YNNKEL (reference sequence). The length of the CDR3 is 14 residues. The ends lost 4 bases at V and 4 bases at J; junction bases unmatched: 4. CDR3 protein: CASSRPQGYNEQFF. CDR3 DNA sequence: TGTGCCAGCAGCCGACCACAGGGGTACAATGAGCAGTTCTTC.